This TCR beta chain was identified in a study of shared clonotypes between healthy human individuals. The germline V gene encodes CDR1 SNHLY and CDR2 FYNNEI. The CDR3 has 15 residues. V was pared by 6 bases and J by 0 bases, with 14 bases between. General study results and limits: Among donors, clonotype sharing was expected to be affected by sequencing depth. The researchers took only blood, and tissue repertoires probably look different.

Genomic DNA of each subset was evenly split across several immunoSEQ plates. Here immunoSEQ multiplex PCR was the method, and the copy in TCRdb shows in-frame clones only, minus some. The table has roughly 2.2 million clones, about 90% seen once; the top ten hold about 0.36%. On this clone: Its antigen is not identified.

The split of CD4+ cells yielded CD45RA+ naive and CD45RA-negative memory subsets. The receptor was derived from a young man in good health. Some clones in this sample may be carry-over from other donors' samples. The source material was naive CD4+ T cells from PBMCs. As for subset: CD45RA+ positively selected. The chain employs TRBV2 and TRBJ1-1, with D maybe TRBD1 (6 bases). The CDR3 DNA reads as TGTGCCAGCAGGCCGCCGGACAGCATGAACACTGAAGCTTTCTTT. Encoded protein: CASRPPDSMNTEAFF.